The T cell receptor beta chain under discussion was sequenced for a study of blood T cell repertoires in COVID-19. Across the study: Collection of acute and convalescent COVID-19 samples took place in the United States, Italy and Spain. In each case, the material was cDNA or gDNA derived from T cells, B-cell-depleted T cells, or PBMCs.

V dropped 0 bases and J dropped 8 bases, with 11 bases sitting between them. The CDR3 sequence is 14 residues long. CDR1 LGHDT and CDR2 YNNKEL come from the germline V gene (reference sequence). In the original processing: By means of reference gene primer amplification, nucleated cell counts were estimated. TCRdb keeps only in-frame clones here, not all; method: immunoSEQ multiplex PCR. From that table come the V and J calls and clone size; the DNA was used to work out D and trimming. The sample shows approximately 150,000 clones, approximately 88% of them seen only once. The sample comprised peripheral blood. This sequence joins TRBV3-1 (or the pseudogene TRBV3-2) and TRBJ1-3; D is uncertain. This clonotype originated in a woman aged 50 to 60 with acute or convalescent COVID-19. The chain's CDR3 is CASSQDLDLDTIYF. The CDR3 DNA follows: TGTGCCAGCAGCCAAGATCTAGACTTAGACACCATATATTTT.